The T cell receptor (beta chain) under discussion was sequenced for a study of T cells in Graves' hyperthyroidism and ophthalmopathy. This clonotype was seen many times. Its target is not known. Overall study results and limits: In the blood, most expanded thyroid clonotypes above 0.001 appeared as well.

V shed 11 bases, J shed 4 bases, and the junction held 9 bases outside the gene matches. This CDR3 is built from 14 residues. Germline CDR1 and CDR2: SGHTA and FQGNSA. Researchers amplified the TCR beta CDR3 regions from RNA transcripts. The HTBI primer set drove a first-round RT-PCR of the TCR CDR3. TCRdb independently ran MiXCR on the multiplex PCR reads; one entry per CDR3 protein. Counted here are nearly 250,000 distinct CDR3 sequences, about 25% occurring once; the ten biggest clones make up about 40%. Diagnostic decisions used clinical symptoms, serum thyroxine and TRAb, thyroid ultrasound and orbital computed tomography.

This clonotype originated in a woman in her 40s with Graves' ophthalmopathy. Source material: blood. V gene TRBV7-2 combines with J gene TRBJ2-3; 10 nucleotides line up with TRBD2. The CDR3 protein is CASQSGRVPDTQYF. CDR3 DNA: TGTGCCTCCCAAAGCGGGAGGGTCCCAGATACGCAGTATTTT.